The rows below give T cell receptor beta chains drawn from one sample of a study of cytomegalovirus exposure and HLA in healthy donors. Sequencing was performed with immunoSEQ multiplex PCR; in TCRdb, only in-frame clones are kept and a portion is missing. Of around 130,000 clones in the sample, 80% to 90% are singletons; the top ten hold about 2.7%. Sample: PBMCs. Receptors were obtained from a woman between 18 and 30 years old in good health and CMV-seropositive. The conserved cysteine and the conserved F or W are not part of the CDR3 here.

v_gene	j_gene	len	CDR3aa
TRBV6-1	TRBJ1-4	11	ASTGGYNEKLF
TRBV7-9	TRBJ2-5	12	ASRPTGYMETQY
TRBV7-9	TRBJ2-3	12	ASVRGGQADTQY
TRBV5-1	TRBJ2-2	14	ASSPGEDEDTGELF
TRBV9	TRBJ2-2	13	ASSALGVNTGELF
TRBV11-2	TRBJ2-7	11	ASSSLVVYEQY
TRBV18	TRBJ2-3	14	ASSPLSGQSTDTQY
TRBV7-9	TRBJ2-5	13	ASSPPGTLRETQY
TRBV29-1	TRBJ1-4	11	SGRTGANEKLF
TRBV25-1	TRBJ1-5	12	ASSSGTDYQPQH
TRBV5-4	TRBJ2-1	13	ASSLRAGGNNEQF
TRBV6-5	TRBJ2-5	12	ASRPGLEGETQY
TRBV2	TRBJ2-3	11	ASSGDSTDTQY
TRBV2	TRBJ2-7	10	ASTAGDFEQY
TRBV6-1	TRBJ2-3	12	ASNFRERPDTQY
TRBV5-1	TRBJ2-1	15	ASSWGTSGGVNNEQF
TRBV7-9	TRBJ2-5	11	ASKGGAAETQY
TRBV7-9	TRBJ2-5	11	ASSSRGQETQY
TRBV5-4	TRBJ2-3	13	ASRDSTSGTDTQY
TRBV6-5	TRBJ1-3	11	ASSLLSGNTIY
TRBV7-2	TRBJ2-1	12	ASSLPGTSNEQF
TRBV7-6	TRBJ2-3	14	ASSLATGWRTDTQY
TRBV5-1	TRBJ2-7	13	ASSLVAGASYEQY
TRBV19	TRBJ2-7	13	ASSKGWSGSYEQY
TRBV5-1	TRBJ2-5	13	ASSLAGGLEETQY
TRBV2	TRBJ1-5	14	ASSPPSGQTNQPQH
TRBV7-9	TRBJ2-6	14	ASSPRWSSGANVLT